These 23 T cell receptor beta chains originate from one sample sequenced in a study of T cell repertoires in cytomegalovirus infection. One entry per CDR3 protein results from TCRdb running MiXCR on the reads. The sample includes more than 140,000 distinct CDR3 sequences, about 6.3% of them seen just once. Sequencing was done on a sample of PBMCs. The origin of the receptors is a human donor in good health (CMV status not recorded). Some clones in this sample may be carry-over from other donors' samples.

The chain recombines TRBV9 with TRBJ2-2; 11 bases align to TRBD2. The CDR3 extends over 15 amino acids. V lost 6 bases and J lost 5; bases outside the gene matches: 6. Germline V gene data show CDR1 as SGDLS and CDR2 as YYNGEE. The CDR3: CASTGTSGGTGELFF. CDR3 nucleotides: TGTGCCAGCACCGGGACTAGCGGAGGGACCGGGGAGCTGTTTTTT.

This clonotype was detected only a few times. A single base separates this from a much larger clone, so it may be a read error. The chain uses TRBV7-9 and TRBJ2-1; 13 nucleotides line up with TRBD2. CDR1 and CDR2 (germline): SEHNR, FQNEAQ (reference sequence). The CDR3 sequence is 15 residues long. The ends lost 4 bases at V and 7 bases at J; junction bases unmatched: 4. CDR3 nucleotide sequence: TGTGCCAGCAGCTCTACTAGCGGGGGGGCGAATGAGCAGTTCTTC. This gives the protein CASSSTSGGANEQFF.

This clonotype was seen at least ten times. The rearrangement uses TRBV7-2 and TRBJ2-7; 8 bases match TRBD2. The CDR3 has 15 amino acids. With V trimmed by 2 bases and J by 1 base, 4 bases remained unmatched. Germline V gene lookup returns CDR1 SGHTA and CDR2 FQGNSA. Here the CDR3 reads CASSLPAGESYEQYF. The CDR3 region has the DNA TGTGCCAGCAGCTTACCAGCGGGGGAATCCTACGAGCAGTACTTC.

This clonotype was counted a few times. This rearrangement joins TRBV29-1 to TRBJ1-5, with a weak D call TRBD1 (5 bases). The V end lost 4 bases, the J end lost 3 bases, and 13 bases lay between the germline ends. This CDR3 comprises 14 residues. CDR1 is SQVTM, CDR2 ANQGSEA, per germline. This CDR3 is CSVAVQDANQPQHF. In DNA form, the CDR3 reads TGCAGCGTTGCGGTACAGGATGCCAATCAGCCCCAGCATTTT.

This clonotype was found many times. The chain joins TRBV12-3 or TRBV12-4 to TRBJ1-2; no firm D call. The V end lost 6 bases, the J end lost 1 base, and 15 bases lay between the germline ends. The CDR3 is made up of 15 amino acids. CDR3 residues: CASSPRFGVNYGYTF. The CDR3 bases are TGTGCCAGCAGCCCAAGGTTTGGGGTTAACTATGGCTACACCTTC.

This clonotype was detected ten times or more. This chain connects TRBV5-4 to TRBJ1-2, with a weak D call TRBD1 (5 bases). The CDR3 consists of 17 residues. The V end lost 3 bases, the J end lost 5 bases, and 23 bases lay between the germline ends. Germline CDR1 reads SGHNT; CDR2 reads YYREEE (reference sequence). In nucleotides, the CDR3 is TGTGCCAGCAGCTCAATCCAGGGAGGGAAATCTTGGTATGGCTACACCTTC. Protein sequence: CASSSIQGGKSWYGYTF.

The rearrangement joins TRBV19 to TRBJ2-1; 7 bases match TRBD1. The junction had 6 bases not matched to a gene; V was cut back by 3 bases and J by 7 bases. The CDR3 totals 14 residues. In germline, CDR1 is LNHDA, CDR2 SQIVND (reference sequence). The CDR3, as DNA: TGTGCCAGTAGTATCGGGGCCAGGGGGAATGAGCAGTTCTTC. Translating it yields CASSIGARGNEQFF.

The table lists this clonotype with many counts. The chain employs TRBV29-1 and TRBJ2-3, with 9 bases lining up with TRBD2. J gave up 5 bases and V 6 bases, and 12 bases lay outside the gene matches. The germline CDR1 and CDR2 sequences are SQVTM and ANQGSEA. The CDR3 runs 15 residues. The CDR3 DNA reads TGCAGCGTGGCCATAGCGGGGGCCGGGGGAGATACGCAGTATTTT. Amino acids: CSVAIAGAGGDTQYF.

This clonotype was seen repeatedly, ten times or more. This chain uses TRBV20-1 with TRBJ1-6; D remains ambiguous. This CDR3 contains 15 residues. V was shortened by 0 bases and J by 4 bases, with 10 bases between the two germline ends. The germline gives CDR1 DFQATT, CDR2 SNEGSKA (reference sequence). CDR3 nucleotides: TGCAGTGCTAGAGAGGCAGTCCCGTATAATTCACCCCTCCACTTT. Its translation is CSAREAVPYNSPLHF.

This clonotype turned up a few times. The genes are TRBV27 and TRBJ1-1; D is unclear. The germline V gene encodes CDR1 MNHEY and CDR2 SMNVEV (reference sequence). The V and J ends lost 5 bases and 4 bases respectively, with 14 bases between them. The CDR3 consists of 14 residues. The CDR3 DNA reads TGTGCCAGCAGTACCTACCGCCGTCCCACTGAAGCTTTCTTT. This encodes CASSTYRRPTEAFF.

There are many counts of this clonotype. The V and J genes are TRBV4-1 and TRBJ1-5, with TRBD1 matching over 8 bases. V lost 0 bases and J lost 3; bases outside the gene matches: 1. The CDR3 consists of 15 residues. Per the germline V gene, CDR1 is MGHRA and CDR2 is YSYEKL. CDR3 nucleotide sequence: TGCGCCAGCAGCCAAGAGGACAGGGTCAATCAGCCCCAGCATTTT. Protein sequence: CASSQEDRVNQPQHF.

This clonotype was detected a few times. The chain couples TRBV5-4 to TRBJ1-6; 7 bases line up with TRBD1. The CDR3 is 14 amino acids. V trimming: 3 bases; J trimming: 9 bases; junction bases outside the gene matches: 6. The germline V gene encodes CDR1 SGHNT and CDR2 YYREEE (reference sequence). The CDR3 region has the DNA TGTGCCAGCAGCTCAACAGGGGTCCCTTCACCCCTCCACTTT. It codes for CASSSTGVPSPLHF.

This clonotype was observed many times. The chain links TRBV12-3 or TRBV12-4 to TRBJ2-3, with D maybe TRBD1 (5 bases). V was shortened by 5 bases and J by 0 bases, with 9 bases between the two germline ends. The CDR3 length is 14 residues. This CDR3 reads CASSVGLSTDTQYF. The CDR3 coding sequence is TGTGCCAGCAGTGTGGGGCTGAGCACAGATACGCAGTATTTT.

A word on this clonotype: This clone may be a read error of a much larger clone one base away. The chain employs TRBV18 and TRBJ1-2; D unresolved. Germline-derived CDR1 and CDR2 are KGHSH and LQKENI. CDR3 length: 13 amino acids. CDR3 bases: TGTGCCAGCTCACCATCAGGAGGATATGACTACACCTTC. It codes for CASSPSGGYDYTF.

In its sample, this clonotype was seen many times. CDR3 amino acids: CSATGEKTSRGDTQYF. CDR3 in DNA: TGCAGTGCTACCGGAGAGAAGACTAGCCGGGGGGATACGCAGTATTTT. The rearrangement joins TRBV20-1 to TRBJ2-3; 7 positions agree with TRBD2. The J segment lost 6 bases and the V segment lost 4 bases, leaving 16 bases of the junction unmatched. Germline CDR1 reads DFQATT; CDR2 reads SNEGSKA (reference sequence). This CDR3 is built from 16 residues.

This clonotype was seen ten or more times. This chain joins TRBV19 and TRBJ2-3; D might be TRBD1 or TRBD2, each matching 5 bases. The CDR3 is made up of 16 amino acids. The germline V gene has CDR1 LNHDA and CDR2 SQIVND (reference sequence). V lost 5 bases, J lost 0 bases, and 15 bases lay in between. The CDR3 loop reads CASSAGTERSTDTQYF. The CDR3 nucleotides read TGTGCCAGTAGTGCCGGGACCGAACGAAGCACAGATACGCAGTATTTT. The full variable domain, rest sourced from reference TRBV19 and TRBJ2-3, is DGGITQSPKYLFRKEGQNVTLSCEQNLNHDAMYWYRQDPGQGLRLIYYSQIVNDFQKGDIAEGYSVSREKKESFPLTVTSAQKNPTAFYLCASSAGTERSTDTQYFGPGTRLTVL.

This clonotype was observed a few times. This sequence joins TRBV11-3 and TRBJ2-5; perhaps TRBD2 as D (6 bases). Germline-derived CDR1 and CDR2 are SGHNT and YENEEA. V was trimmed by 4 bases and J by 4 bases, leaving 10 bases between them. The CDR3 is 13 residues long. In nucleotides, the CDR3 is TGTGCCAGCAGCTCGTCCGGGGGAGAGACCCAGTACTTC. Its protein product is CASSSSGGETQYF. The entire variable domain, with the rest obtained from reference TRBV11-3 and TRBJ2-5, is as follows: EAGVVQSPRYKIIEKKQPVAFWCNPISGHNTLYWYLQNLGQGPELLIRYENEEAVDDSQLPKDRFSAERLKGVDSTLKIQPAELGDSAVYLCASSSSGGETQYFGPGTRLLVL.

This clonotype was detected ten times or more. The chain has TRBV7-3 and TRBJ1-2; possible D gene TRBD1, 6 bases. Germline CDR1 is SGHTA and CDR2 is FQGTGA. This CDR3 is 14 amino acids long. Trimming removed 5 bases from V and 3 bases from J, with 13 bases in between. CDR3 sequence: CASSLTPGDYGYTF. The DNA for the CDR3 is TGTGCCAGCAGCCTCACACCAGGGGACTATGGCTACACCTTC.

This clonotype was seen ten or more times. The J gene is TRBJ1-5, the V gene TRBV4-1; D is possibly TRBD1 (6 bases). The CDR3 loop spans 17 amino acids. The germline V and J ends were trimmed by 3 bases and 4 bases, with 19 bases remaining between them. The germline V gene encodes CDR1 MGHRA and CDR2 YSYEKL. CDR3 DNA sequence: TGCGCCAGCAGCCAGTCCCTGGGGGCCCCTGCGAATCAGCCCCAGCATTTT. Residues: CASSQSLGAPANQPQHF.

This clonotype was counted many times. This chain joins TRBV7-2 and TRBJ2-2, with 7 nucleotides matching TRBD2. This CDR3 is built from 16 residues. The germline gives CDR1 SGHTA, CDR2 FQGNSA. The V and J ends lost 1 base and 4 bases, in that order; junction bases with no gene match: 6. CDR3 bases: TGTGCCAGCAGCTTAGAACCGGGGGGAGTCACCGGGGAGCTGTTTTTT. It is translated as CASSLEPGGVTGELFF.

This clonotype occurred many times. The chain uses TRBV10-3 and TRBJ1-2; TRBD1 is a possible D gene (5 bases). The germline V gene encodes CDR1 ENHRY and CDR2 SYGVKD. The germline V and J ends were trimmed by 10 bases and 5 bases, with 23 bases remaining between them. The length of the CDR3 is 15 residues. The CDR3 DNA is TGTGCCACCCTAGCCGGGACCGCGTTTTGGTATGGCTACACCTTC. Translating it yields CATLAGTAFWYGYTF.

The rearrangement links TRBV6-1 to TRBJ2-7; TRBD1 or TRBD2 may be the D gene (6 bases each). V lost 8 bases to trimming and J lost 3 bases, with 14 bases between them. CDR1 is MNHNS, CDR2 SASEGT, per germline. The CDR3 extends over 13 amino acids. The CDR3 DNA follows: TGTGCCAGCGGGGGGCCCCCCCACTACGAGCAGTACTTC. Translated, it gives CASGGPPHYEQYF.

This clonotype was recorded many times. The J gene is TRBJ1-2, the V gene TRBV6-6; tentatively, D is TRBD1 (6 bases). Germline CDR1 is MNHNY and CDR2 is SVGAGI (reference sequence). V lost 1 base and J lost 1, with 10 bases in between. The CDR3 is made up of 15 amino acids. Here the CDR3 DNA reads TGTGCCAGCAGTTACTTGAACAGGGATAACTATGGCTACACCTTC. Amino acids: CASSYLNRDNYGYTF.